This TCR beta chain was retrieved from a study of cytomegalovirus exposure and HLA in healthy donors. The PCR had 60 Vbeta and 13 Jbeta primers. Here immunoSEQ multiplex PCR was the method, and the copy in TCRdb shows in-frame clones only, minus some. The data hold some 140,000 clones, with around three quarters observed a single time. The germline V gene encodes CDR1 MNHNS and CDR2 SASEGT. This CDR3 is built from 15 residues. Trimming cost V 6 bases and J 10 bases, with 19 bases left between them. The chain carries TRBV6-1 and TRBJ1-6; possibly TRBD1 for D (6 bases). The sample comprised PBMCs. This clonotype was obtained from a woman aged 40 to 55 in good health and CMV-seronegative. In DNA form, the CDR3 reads TGTGCCAGCAGCCCAACGGTGGGGGCCCTCTCACCCCTCCACTTT. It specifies CASSPTVGALSPLHF.